This entry lists 17 T cell receptor beta chains sequenced from one sample in a study of T-cell memory formation after mild COVID-19. TCRdb passed the 5' RACE reads through MiXCR, listing each CDR3 protein once. In the table there are 110,000 or so distinct CDR3 sequences, 22% of which are singletons. The sequencing input was PBMCs or a T cell subset sorted from them (not recorded which). The receptors were sampled from a man younger than 35 who had mild COVID-19 (a few samples of this study predate the infection). Cell type and time point are not known.

V and J are TRBV5-6 and TRBJ1-1, with D unclear. The CDR3 loop spans 11 amino acids. Germline values: CDR1 SGHDT, CDR2 YYEEEE. Trimming took 3 bases from V and 4 from J, leaving 4 bases between them. The chain's CDR3 is CASSSVTEAFF. CDR3 in DNA: TGTGCCAGCAGCTCCGTCACTGAAGCTTTCTTT. The full variable domain, its missing parts supplied by reference TRBV5-6 and TRBJ1-1, is DAGVTQSPTHLIKTRGQQVTLRCSPKSGHDTVSWYQQALGQGPQFIFQYYEEEERQRGNFPDRFSGHQFPNYSSELNVNALLLGDSALYLCASSSVTEAFFGQGTRLTVV.

This clonotype was counted a single time. This sequence joins TRBV6-5 and TRBJ1-1; TRBD1 matches 7 bases. Germline V gives CDR1 MNHEY, CDR2 SVGAGI. This CDR3 contains 15 residues. Germline trimming cut 2 bases from V and 4 bases from J; bases unmatched to any gene: 7. The CDR3 protein is CASSYLNSGGTEAFF. In DNA form, the CDR3 reads TGTGCCAGCAGTTACCTCAACTCAGGGGGCACTGAAGCTTTCTTT.

This clonotype was detected a few times. This chain links TRBV5-5 with TRBJ1-5, with 7 bases aligning to TRBD1. CDR1 is SGHKS and CDR2 is YYEKEE in the germline V gene (reference sequence). The CDR3 consists of 15 residues. Trimming removed 0 bases from V and 6 bases from J; junction bases left unmatched: 6. CDR3: CASSLARGQTQPQHF. CDR3 nucleotides: TGTGCCAGCAGCTTGGCCCGGGGACAGACTCAGCCCCAGCATTTT. The complete variable domain, with remaining parts taken from reference TRBV5-5 and TRBJ1-5, reads DAGVTQSPTHLIKTRGQQVTLRCSPISGHKSVSWYQQVLGQGPQFIFQYYEKEERGRGNFPDRFSARQFPNYSSELNVNALLLGDSALYLCASSLARGQTQPQHFGDGTRLSIL.

This chain connects TRBV4-3 to TRBJ1-2; tentative D call: TRBD1 (6 bases). V was cut by 4 bases and J by 9 bases, with 24 bases left in between. Germline CDR1 is LGHNA and CDR2 is YSLEER. This CDR3 is 16 amino acids long. CDR3 region: CASSPEGGRRATRYTF. CDR3 nucleotide sequence: TGCGCCAGCAGCCCAGAGGGGGGCCGTCGGGCTACCCGCTACACCTTC.

This clonotype was counted a few times. V usage is TRBV4-1 and J usage is TRBJ2-1; 7 positions match TRBD2. Germline V gene lookup returns CDR1 MGHRA and CDR2 YSYEKL. V lost 4 bases to trimming and J lost 4 bases; unmatched junction nucleotides: 7. The CDR3 has 15 amino acids. This chain's CDR3 is CASSPTSEGYNEQFF. DNA of the CDR3: TGCGCCAGCAGCCCCACTAGCGAGGGGTACAATGAGCAGTTCTTC.

J is TRBJ2-2 and V is TRBV7-2, with a weak D call TRBD2 (5 bases). The V gene's germline CDR1 is SGHTA and CDR2 FQGNSA. Trimming took off 7 bases at V and 9 bases at J, with 24 bases between the two ends. The length of the CDR3 is 16 residues. The CDR3 reads CASTQRAGYTFWELFF. The CDR3 DNA reads TGTGCCAGCACCCAGAGGGCTGGTTATACCTTCTGGGAGCTGTTTTTT.

The chain employs TRBV7-2 and TRBJ2-5; the D gene is possibly TRBD1 (6 bases). Germline CDR1 is SGHTA and CDR2 is FQGNSA. This CDR3 comprises 15 residues. With 3 bases removed from V and 1 base from J, the gap between germline ends came to 12 bases. In DNA form, the CDR3 reads TGTGCCAGCAGCTTTGGTGAGACAGGCCAAGAGACCCAGTACTTC. Translating it yields CASSFGETGQETQYF. The whole variable domain, filled in from reference TRBV7-2 and TRBJ2-5, reads GAGVSQSPSNKVTEKGKDVELRCDPISGHTALYWYRQSLGQGLEFLIYFQGNSAPDKSGLPSDRFSAERTGGSVSTLTIQRTQQEDSAVYLCASSFGETGQETQYFGPGTRLLVL.

V usage is TRBV7-3 and J usage is TRBJ2-7, with D uncertain. The CDR3 is made up of 14 amino acids. Per germline, CDR1 SGHTA and CDR2 FQGTGA. V lost 1 base and J 3 bases, leaving 10 bases between the germline ends. CDR3 loop: CASSLIPAIYEQYV. The CDR3 DNA reads TGTGCCAGCAGCTTAATCCCGGCAATCTACGAGCAGTACGTC.

The chain combines TRBV5-1 with TRBJ2-3; unclear D gene. The germline V and J ends were trimmed by 1 base and 3 bases, with 12 bases remaining between them. This CDR3 region has 15 residues. Germline CDR1 is SGHRS and CDR2 is YFSETQ. CDR3 nucleotide sequence: TGCGCCAGCAGCTTGATCAACCGGGTAACAGATACGCAGTATTTT. Encoded protein: CASSLINRVTDTQYF.

In its sample, this clonotype was seen a few times. The genes are TRBV6-6 and TRBJ1-2; D perhaps matches TRBD1 (5 bases). The germline V gene has CDR1 MNHNY and CDR2 SVGAGI (reference sequence). CDR3 length: 13 residues. Trimming removed 11 bases from V and 2 bases from J, with 15 bases in between. CDR3 nucleotide sequence: TGTGCCGGGTCGGGACGGGTCAACTATGGCTACACCTTC. It encodes CAGSGRVNYGYTF.

This chain uses TRBV6-6 with TRBJ1-1; weak D call: TRBD1 (5 bases). V lost 8 bases and J lost 0, with 10 bases in between. The CDR3 runs to 13 residues. The germline gives CDR1 MNHNY, CDR2 SVGAGI (reference sequence). CDR3 coding DNA: TGTGCCAGCGATCAGGGCGTGAACACTGAAGCTTTCTTT. This codes for CASDQGVNTEAFF.

This clonotype has just a few counts. The chain uses TRBV5-1 and TRBJ2-3; D is perhaps TRBD1 (5 bases). Germline loops: CDR1 SGHRS, CDR2 YFSETQ. The CDR3 covers 16 residues. Trimming took 2 bases from V and 3 from J, leaving 16 bases between them. The CDR3 reads CASSFTTVDRTDTQYF. CDR3 coding DNA: TGCGCCAGCAGCTTCACGACAGTCGATCGGACAGATACGCAGTATTTT.

This clonotype was seen a handful of times. This chain uses TRBV7-2 with TRBJ2-1; the D call may be TRBD1 or TRBD2 (5 bases each). CDR3 size: 12 residues. Germline CDR1 SGHTA, CDR2 FQGNSA. Trimming shortened V by 4 bases and J by 9 bases, and 10 bases separated the two germline ends. DNA for the CDR3: TGTGCCAGCAGCTATCGAGGGGCTGAGCAGTTCTTC. It codes for CASSYRGAEQFF.

The chain employs TRBV4-2 and TRBJ2-2; 11 bases agree with TRBD1. With 3 bases clipped from V and 5 bases from J, the junction kept 2 bases outside the gene matches. CDR3 length equals 15 residues. In germline, CDR1 is LGHNA, CDR2 YNFKEQ. CDR3 DNA: TGTGCCAGCAGCCAGGACAGGGGGCAAACCGGGGAGCTGTTTTTT. It encodes CASSQDRGQTGELFF.

The chain is built from TRBV12-3 or TRBV12-4 and TRBJ1-2; D is uncertain. CDR3 length: 14 residues. V shed 2 bases and J shed 4 bases, with 11 bases lying between them. The chain's CDR3 is CASSLSGSSYGYTF. The CDR3 coding sequence is TGTGCCAGCAGTTTATCTGGCAGTAGCTATGGCTACACCTTC.

The genes are TRBV7-9 and TRBJ2-3; TRBD1 is a possible D gene (5 bases). The CDR3 is made up of 15 amino acids. V lost 5 bases to trimming and J lost 3 bases, with 15 bases between them. Per the germline V gene, CDR1 is SEHNR and CDR2 is FQNEAQ (reference sequence). CDR3: CASSPGAVRTDTQYF. CDR3 coding DNA: TGTGCCAGCAGCCCTGGGGCCGTAAGGACAGATACGCAGTATTTT.

V gene TRBV29-1 combines with J gene TRBJ2-7, with 12 bases fitting TRBD1. The CDR3 is 12 amino acids. The V segment lost 7 bases and the J segment 5 bases; nucleotides outside the gene matches: 3. Germline CDR1 SQVTM, CDR2 ANQGSEA. CDR3 nucleotide sequence: TGCAGCGCTGGGACAGGGGGCAACGAGCAGTACTTC. Protein sequence: CSAGTGGNEQYF.